Listed below are T cell receptor beta chains from one sample, sequenced in a study of blood T cell repertoires in COVID-19. The repertoire was sequenced with immunoSEQ multiplex PCR; TCRdb's copy has only in-frame clones and lacks some. Among around 140,000 clones listed, around 88% were seen once. Sequenced material: peripheral blood. The receptors stem from a man between 50 and 59 years old with active or convalescent COVID-19. Both conserved end residues are part of each CDR3. Fields, in order: V gene, clone size, J gene, D gene, CDR3 protein, CDR3 DNA. D genes are given only for firm matches. The listing skips clone size in some rows; elsewhere it reads once, few, many or a size class.

v_gene: TRBV3-1/TRBV3-2; abundance: NA; j_gene: TRBJ2-7; d_gene: TRBD2; CDR3aa: CASSAGLAGGQVEQYF; CDR3nt: TGTGCCAGCAGCGCCGGACTAGCGGGAGGGCAGGTCGAGCAGTACTTC
v_gene: TRBV7-8; abundance: NA; j_gene: TRBJ2-7; d_gene: TRBD2; CDR3aa: CASSSSPTSGSRSYEQYF; CDR3nt: TGTGCCAGCAGCTCTAGCCCGACTAGCGGGAGCAGATCCTACGAGCAGTACTTC
v_gene: TRBV19; abundance: NA; j_gene: TRBJ1-2; d_gene: NA; CDR3aa: CASSRAVEPSYGYTF; CDR3nt: TGTGCCAGTAGCAGGGCCGTGGAGCCTTCCTATGGCTACACCTTC
v_gene: TRBV6-1; abundance: NA; j_gene: TRBJ1-5; d_gene: TRBD1; CDR3aa: CASRGDRGRPVPQHF; CDR3nt: TGTGCCAGCAGGGGGGACAGGGGGCGGCCAGTGCCCCAGCATTTT
v_gene: TRBV5-5; abundance: NA; j_gene: TRBJ2-6; d_gene: TRBD1; CDR3aa: CASSWTGESGANVLTF; CDR3nt: TGTGCCAGCAGCTGGACAGGAGAATCTGGGGCCAACGTCCTGACTTTC
v_gene: TRBV7-9; abundance: NA; j_gene: TRBJ1-5; d_gene: NA; CDR3aa: CASSFDGNQPQHF; CDR3nt: TGTGCCAGCAGCTTTGACGGGAATCAGCCCCAGCATTTT
v_gene: TRBV21-1; abundance: NA; j_gene: TRBJ1-2; d_gene: NA; CDR3aa: CASSNDRGCYGYTF; CDR3nt: TGTGCCAGCAGCAACGACAGGGGATGCTATGGCTACACCTTC
v_gene: TRBV7-2; abundance: few; j_gene: TRBJ2-7; d_gene: NA; CDR3aa: CASSLRLHGAYEQYF; CDR3nt: TGTGCCAGCAGCTTAAGACTACATGGGGCCTACGAGCAGTACTTC
v_gene: TRBV12-3/TRBV12-4; abundance: few; j_gene: TRBJ1-1; d_gene: NA; CDR3aa: CASSLRQNTEAFF; CDR3nt: TGTGCCAGCAGTTTAAGACAGAACACTGAAGCTTTCTTT
v_gene: TRBV7-9; abundance: NA; j_gene: TRBJ2-3; d_gene: TRBD2; CDR3aa: CASSPRGGGNTQYF; CDR3nt: TGTGCCAGCAGCCCTCGGGGGGGCGGTAATACGCAGTATTTT
v_gene: TRBV6-5; abundance: NA; j_gene: TRBJ2-7; d_gene: TRBD2; CDR3aa: CASSLSSGNIYEQYF; CDR3nt: TGTGCCAGCAGCCTATCTAGCGGGAATATCTACGAGCAGTACTTC
v_gene: TRBV19; abundance: NA; j_gene: TRBJ2-3; d_gene: NA; CDR3aa: CASKRQDTYPTTDTQYF; CDR3nt: TGTGCCAGCAAGAGACAGGATACTTATCCCACCACGGATACGCAGTATTTT
v_gene: TRBV7-8; abundance: NA; j_gene: TRBJ1-1; d_gene: NA; CDR3aa: CASSSHAGADTEAFF; CDR3nt: TGTGCCAGCAGCTCCCACGCTGGGGCGGACACTGAAGCTTTCTTT
v_gene: TRBV28; abundance: NA; j_gene: TRBJ2-6; d_gene: NA; CDR3aa: CASNSQGTGANVLTF; CDR3nt: TGTGCCAGCAACAGTCAGGGGACTGGGGCCAACGTCCTGACTTTC
v_gene: TRBV5-1; abundance: NA; j_gene: TRBJ2-7; d_gene: NA; CDR3aa: CASSLEGTYEQYF; CDR3nt: TGCGCCAGCAGCTTGGAGGGGACCTACGAGCAGTACTTC
v_gene: TRBV5-1; abundance: NA; j_gene: TRBJ2-7; d_gene: NA; CDR3aa: CASSLEVRGEQYF; CDR3nt: TGCGCCAGCAGCTTGGAGGTTCGGGGCGAGCAGTACTTC
v_gene: TRBV4-1; abundance: NA; j_gene: TRBJ1-5; d_gene: TRBD1; CDR3aa: CASSQATGVQPQHF; CDR3nt: TGCGCCAGCAGCCAAGCGACAGGGGTGCAGCCCCAGCATTTT
v_gene: TRBV15; abundance: NA; j_gene: TRBJ2-5; d_gene: NA; CDR3aa: CATSRDLGGQETQYF; CDR3nt: TGTGCCACCAGCAGAGATTTGGGGGGCCAAGAGACCCAGTACTTC
v_gene: TRBV25-1; abundance: NA; j_gene: TRBJ2-5; d_gene: TRBD2; CDR3aa: CASSGYSGGQETQYF; CDR3nt: TGTGCCAGCAGTGGATATAGCGGGGGCCAAGAGACCCAGTACTTC
v_gene: TRBV14; abundance: NA; j_gene: TRBJ2-5; d_gene: NA; CDR3aa: CASSQAGRGETQYF; CDR3nt: TGTGCCAGCAGCCAGGCAGGGCGGGGAGAGACCCAGTACTTC
v_gene: TRBV6-4; abundance: few; j_gene: TRBJ2-7; d_gene: NA; CDR3aa: CASSGLVIVYEQYF; CDR3nt: TGTGCCAGCAGTGGCCTAGTCATTGTCTACGAGCAGTACTTC
v_gene: TRBV11-2; abundance: NA; j_gene: TRBJ1-5; d_gene: NA; CDR3aa: CASSLGNTPQPQHF; CDR3nt: TGTGCCAGCAGCCTCGGGAATACCCCTCAGCCCCAGCATTTT
v_gene: TRBV19; abundance: NA; j_gene: TRBJ1-5; d_gene: TRBD1; CDR3aa: CASSNPPGQLNQPQHF; CDR3nt: TGTGCCAGTAGCAATCCTCCGGGACAGCTGAATCAGCCCCAGCATTTT
v_gene: TRBV10-3; abundance: NA; j_gene: TRBJ2-7; d_gene: NA; CDR3aa: CAISEGLGGRYEQYF; CDR3nt: TGTGCCATCAGTGAGGGTTTAGGGGGAAGATACGAGCAGTACTTC
v_gene: TRBV9; abundance: NA; j_gene: TRBJ2-1; d_gene: TRBD2; CDR3aa: CASSLGGLDNEQFF; CDR3nt: TGTGCCAGCAGCCTCGGGGGGTTAGACAATGAGCAGTTCTTC
v_gene: TRBV6-5; abundance: NA; j_gene: TRBJ1-2; d_gene: TRBD1; CDR3aa: CASSTGTGYGYTF; CDR3nt: TGTGCCAGCAGCACCGGGACAGGGTATGGCTACACCTTC
v_gene: TRBV9; abundance: NA; j_gene: TRBJ1-1; d_gene: NA; CDR3aa: CASSVGPGDTEAFF; CDR3nt: TGTGCCAGCAGCGTAGGACCAGGGGACACTGAAGCTTTCTTT
v_gene: TRBV11-2; abundance: NA; j_gene: TRBJ2-4; d_gene: TRBD1; CDR3aa: CASSPDRDNIQYF; CDR3nt: TGTGCCAGCAGTCCCGACAGGGACAACATTCAGTACTTC
v_gene: TRBV6-5; abundance: few; j_gene: TRBJ1-2; d_gene: NA; CDR3aa: CASNARGNNYGYTF; CDR3nt: TGTGCCAGCAATGCCAGGGGTAATAACTATGGCTACACCTTC
v_gene: TRBV11-2; abundance: NA; j_gene: TRBJ1-6; d_gene: NA; CDR3aa: CASSLRPGYEYNSPLHF; CDR3nt: TGTGCCAGCAGCTTACGGCCAGGATACGAATATAATTCACCCCTCCACTTT
v_gene: TRBV2; abundance: NA; j_gene: TRBJ1-3; d_gene: NA; CDR3aa: CASRTDSNSGNTIYF; CDR3nt: TGTGCCAGCAGGACGGACAGTAATTCTGGAAACACCATATATTTT
v_gene: TRBV25-1; abundance: NA; j_gene: TRBJ1-3; d_gene: NA; CDR3aa: CASSASGVGGNTIYF; CDR3nt: TGTGCCAGCAGTGCGTCCGGGGTGGGTGGAAACACCATATATTTT
v_gene: TRBV3-1/TRBV3-2; abundance: NA; j_gene: TRBJ1-1; d_gene: NA; CDR3aa: CASSQFSGAEAFF; CDR3nt: TGTGCCAGCAGCCAGTTTTCCGGGGCTGAAGCTTTCTTT
v_gene: TRBV18; abundance: NA; j_gene: TRBJ2-5; d_gene: TRBD1; CDR3aa: CASSLTGGHRETQYF; CDR3nt: TGTGCCAGCTCATTGACAGGGGGACATCGAGAGACCCAGTACTTC
v_gene: TRBV2; abundance: NA; j_gene: TRBJ2-7; d_gene: NA; CDR3aa: CASLSWGDEYEQYF; CDR3nt: TGTGCCAGCTTAAGCTGGGGGGATGAATACGAGCAGTACTTC
v_gene: TRBV5-5; abundance: NA; j_gene: TRBJ2-3; d_gene: NA; CDR3aa: CASSLEGNRADTQYF; CDR3nt: TGTGCCAGCAGTCTGGAGGGAAATAGGGCAGATACGCAGTATTTT
v_gene: TRBV7-2; abundance: NA; j_gene: TRBJ2-7; d_gene: TRBD2; CDR3aa: CASSPDGGTPSYEQYF; CDR3nt: TGTGCCAGCAGCCCCGACGGGGGGACTCCTTCCTACGAGCAGTACTTC
v_gene: TRBV5-5; abundance: NA; j_gene: TRBJ1-1; d_gene: NA; CDR3aa: CASSRGQGGRNTEAFF; CDR3nt: TGTGCCAGCAGCCGGGGGCAGGGAGGGAGGAACACTGAAGCTTTCTTT
v_gene: TRBV19; abundance: NA; j_gene: TRBJ2-3; d_gene: TRBD2; CDR3aa: CASTSLIGTSGRLGDTQYF; CDR3nt: TGTGCCAGTACCTCCCTTATCGGGACTAGCGGGAGGCTGGGAGATACGCAGTATTTT
v_gene: TRBV2; abundance: NA; j_gene: TRBJ2-1; d_gene: NA; CDR3aa: CASSGSSGGSYNEQFF; CDR3nt: TGTGCCAGCAGTGGAAGTAGCGGTGGCTCCTACAATGAGCAGTTCTTC
v_gene: TRBV10-2; abundance: few; j_gene: TRBJ1-1; d_gene: TRBD1; CDR3aa: CASSERTGGVKNTEAFF; CDR3nt: TGCGCCAGCAGTGAAAGGACAGGGGGCGTGAAGAACACTGAAGCTTTCTTT
v_gene: TRBV6-2/TRBV6-3; abundance: NA; j_gene: TRBJ1-2; d_gene: NA; CDR3aa: CASSFIGNYGYTF; CDR3nt: TGTGCCAGCAGCTTCATCGGGAACTATGGCTACACCTTC
v_gene: TRBV18; abundance: NA; j_gene: TRBJ1-3; d_gene: NA; CDR3aa: CASSRGAPSSGNTIYF; CDR3nt: TGTGCCAGCTCACGTGGGGCACCCAGCTCTGGAAACACCATATATTTT
v_gene: TRBV19; abundance: NA; j_gene: TRBJ2-1; d_gene: NA; CDR3aa: CASSLGSRAYNEQFF; CDR3nt: TGTGCCAGTAGCTTGGGGAGCCGGGCCTACAATGAGCAGTTCTTC
v_gene: TRBV7-2; abundance: NA; j_gene: TRBJ1-6; d_gene: TRBD1; CDR3aa: CASSLVTGQAVPDF; CDR3nt: TGTGCCAGCAGCTTAGTCACAGGACAGGCGGTACCAGACTTT
v_gene: TRBV2; abundance: NA; j_gene: TRBJ2-1; d_gene: NA; CDR3aa: CASSDVPQVINEQFF; CDR3nt: TGTGCCAGCAGTGATGTACCCCAGGTTATCAATGAGCAGTTCTTC
v_gene: TRBV28; abundance: NA; j_gene: TRBJ2-1; d_gene: TRBD2; CDR3aa: CASRERAGGYGYNEQFF; CDR3nt: TGTGCCAGCAGAGAGCGGGCGGGAGGTTATGGTTACAATGAGCAGTTCTTC
v_gene: TRBV30; abundance: NA; j_gene: TRBJ2-4; d_gene: NA; CDR3aa: CAWNLSPRGAKNIQYF; CDR3nt: TGTGCCTGGAACCTTTCTCCGCGAGGGGCCAAAAACATTCAGTACTTC
v_gene: TRBV6-5; abundance: NA; j_gene: TRBJ2-1; d_gene: TRBD1; CDR3aa: CASTEGATYNEQFF; CDR3nt: TGTGCCAGCACCGAGGGGGCGACCTACAATGAGCAGTTCTTC
v_gene: TRBV28; abundance: NA; j_gene: TRBJ1-5; d_gene: NA; CDR3aa: CASAVFSNQPQHF; CDR3nt: TGTGCCAGCGCGGTGTTTAGCAATCAGCCCCAGCATTTT
v_gene: TRBV19; abundance: NA; j_gene: TRBJ1-6; d_gene: NA; CDR3aa: CASSSQDTNSPLHF; CDR3nt: TGTGCCAGTAGTTCCCAGGACACTAATTCACCCCTCCACTTT
v_gene: TRBV25-1; abundance: NA; j_gene: TRBJ2-3; d_gene: NA; CDR3aa: CASSEVGHIDTQYF; CDR3nt: TGTGCCAGCAGTGAAGTTGGCCACATTGATACGCAGTATTTT
v_gene: TRBV4-3; abundance: NA; j_gene: TRBJ1-6; d_gene: TRBD1; CDR3aa: CASSQDTGTGGNSPLHF; CDR3nt: TGCGCCAGCAGCCAGGACACCGGGACAGGGGGAAATTCACCCCTCCACTTT
v_gene: TRBV3-1/TRBV3-2; abundance: NA; j_gene: TRBJ1-1; d_gene: TRBD1; CDR3aa: CASSQATGGNTEAFF; CDR3nt: TGTGCCAGCAGCCAAGCCACAGGGGGGAACACTGAAGCTTTCTTT
v_gene: TRBV5-1; abundance: NA; j_gene: TRBJ2-6; d_gene: NA; CDR3aa: CASSLASGGSGANVLTF; CDR3nt: TGCGCCAGCAGCTTGGCATCAGGGGGGTCTGGGGCCAACGTCCTGACTTTC
v_gene: TRBV28; abundance: NA; j_gene: TRBJ2-7; d_gene: TRBD2; CDR3aa: CASSFQGLAGVYEQYF; CDR3nt: TGTGCCAGCAGTTTTCAAGGGCTAGCGGGAGTCTACGAGCAGTACTTC
v_gene: TRBV5-1; abundance: once; j_gene: TRBJ1-6; d_gene: TRBD1; CDR3aa: CASSGRDRDSPLHF; CDR3nt: TGCGCCAGCAGCGGCCGGGACAGAGATTCACCCCTCCACTTT
v_gene: TRBV18; abundance: NA; j_gene: TRBJ2-1; d_gene: NA; CDR3aa: CASSPERVFNEQFF; CDR3nt: TGTGCCAGCTCACCGGAGCGGGTCTTCAATGAGCAGTTCTTC